The source of this T cell receptor (beta chain) is a study of T cell repertoires in cytomegalovirus infection. Overall study results and limits: Adding up the frequency of public TCR beta families identified people who carried CMV plus the relevant HLA.

TCRdb reprocessed the reads with MiXCR, giving one entry per CDR3 protein. The repertoire consists of some 700,000 distinct CDR3 sequences, with 35% occurring once and the leading ten covering 2.5% to 3.5%. Only a few counts were recorded for this clonotype. Its antigen is still unknown. V was shortened by 4 bases and J by 3 bases, with 13 bases between the two germline ends. Germline V gene lookup returns CDR1 SGHDT and CDR2 YYEEEE. This CDR3 has 14 amino acids. The V and J genes are TRBV5-6 and TRBJ1-2; the D is unclear. The specimen was PBMCs. This sequence was found in a human donor in good health (CMV status not recorded). Some clones in this sample may be carry-over from other donors' samples. The CDR3 nucleotides are TGTGCCAGCAGCCAAACACGGATCGACTATGGCTACACCTTC. Translating gives CASSQTRIDYGYTF.